This record looks at one T cell receptor beta chain sequence and its context. These data originate in a study of T cell responses to AZD1222 COVID-19 vaccine. Here immunoSEQ multiplex PCR was the method, and the copy in TCRdb shows in-frame clones only, minus some. This sample yields some 130,000 clones, of which about 80% are seen a single time; approximately 4% belongs to the top ten. The V gene end was trimmed by 4 bases and the J gene end by 0 bases; junction bases not matched to a gene: 19. This CDR3 has 20 residues. Germline values: CDR1 KGHSH, CDR2 LQKENI. This specimen was peripheral blood, taken on day 0 of AZD1222 vaccination. This TCR derives from an adult in good health. This chain joins TRBV18 and TRBJ1-2; 8 nucleotides agree with TRBD1. This CDR3 is CASSRQIATGDQDANYGYTF. CDR3 nucleotide sequence: TGTGCCAGCTCACGCCAAATTGCGACAGGGGACCAGGACGCTAACTATGGCTACACCTTC.